The rows below give T cell receptor beta chains drawn from one sample of a study of T cells after somatic rescue of genetic block. Produced via immunoSEQ multiplex PCR; TCRdb's table is partial and in-frame only. Seen here are some 67,000 clones, around 92% observed once, and the top ten hold 3%. Specimen: peripheral blood mononuclear cells (PBMCs). Receptors originate from a man aged 35-49 years. Each CDR3 is given with its conserved first and last residue. A D gene is named only where the DNA matches it firmly. Expanded clones get a size class; other rows say once, few or many, or leave the size out.

j_gene | v_gene | abundance | d_gene | CDR3aa | CDR3nt
TRBJ2-7 | TRBV9 | NA | TRBD2 | CASSPGTSGYEQYF | TGTGCCAGCAGCCCCGGGACTAGTGGCTACGAGCAGTACTTC
TRBJ1-5 | TRBV19 | NA | NA | CASTTGIQPQHF | TGTGCCAGTACCACAGGGATCCAGCCCCAGCATTTT
TRBJ2-4 | TRBV15 | NA | NA | CATSREGDAKNIQYF | TGTGCCACCAGCAGAGAGGGAGATGCCAAAAACATTCAGTACTTC
TRBJ2-5 | TRBV19 | NA | TRBD2 | CASSIRGLAGVQETQYF | TGTGCCAGTAGTATTCGGGGACTAGCGGGGGTCCAAGAGACCCAGTACTTC
TRBJ2-3 | TRBV10-2 | once | NA | CASSLRTGAAGDTQYF | TGCGCCAGCAGTCTACGTACGGGGGCCGCAGGGGATACGCAGTATTTT
TRBJ1-1 | TRBV10-1 | NA | NA | CASSYREDTEAFF | TGCGCCAGCAGCTACAGAGAGGACACTGAAGCTTTCTTT
TRBJ1-5 | TRBV7-2 | NA | NA | CASSLDGGGNQPQHF | TGTGCCAGCAGCTTAGACGGGGGAGGGAATCAGCCCCAGCATTTT
TRBJ2-5 | TRBV29-1 | NA | NA | CSVEGNTMRETQYF | TGCAGCGTTGAAGGGAACACCATGAGAGAGACCCAGTACTTC
TRBJ1-1 | TRBV29-1 | NA | NA | CSVDGGNTEAFF | TGCAGCGTTGACGGAGGGAACACTGAAGCTTTCTTT
TRBJ1-5 | TRBV4-3 | NA | NA | CASSQGREGGQPQHF | TGCGCCAGCAGCCAAGGAAGGGAGGGCGGTCAGCCCCAGCATTTT
TRBJ2-1 | TRBV7-6 | NA | NA | CASSLARPGWGSNEQFF | TGTGCCAGCAGCTTAGCCCGGCCGGGCTGGGGGAGCAATGAGCAGTTCTTC
TRBJ2-1 | TRBV19 | NA | NA | CATKEGQLNEQFF | TGTGCCACCAAGGAGGGACAGCTCAATGAGCAGTTCTTC
TRBJ1-4 | TRBV7-9 | NA | NA | CASSLVGEKLFF | TGTGCCAGCAGCTTAGTGGGGGAAAAACTGTTTTTT
TRBJ2-3 | TRBV9 | NA | NA | CASSVAGTSTDTQYF | TGTGCCAGCAGCGTAGCTGGGACTAGCACAGATACGCAGTATTTT
TRBJ2-4 | TRBV11-2 | NA | NA | CASSLPLGAGNIQYF | TGTGCCAGCAGCCTCCCCCTGGGAGCGGGAAACATTCAGTACTTC
TRBJ1-1 | TRBV29-1 | NA | TRBD1 | CSVAQGDLTEAFF | TGCAGCGTTGCCCAGGGGGATCTCACTGAAGCTTTCTTT
TRBJ2-2 | TRBV7-8 | NA | NA | CASSLSTVNTGELFF | TGTGCCAGCAGCCTGTCGACAGTGAACACCGGGGAGCTGTTTTTT
TRBJ1-1 | TRBV20-1 | NA | TRBD1 | CSARGQTEAFF | TGCAGTGCCAGGGGGCAGACTGAAGCTTTCTTT
TRBJ1-4 | TRBV18 | NA | NA | CASSSKGDEKLFF | TGTGCCAGCTCGTCCAAGGGTGATGAAAAACTGTTTTTT
TRBJ1-5 | TRBV6-1 | NA | TRBD1 | CASSTRDRSLEPQHF | TGTGCCAGCAGCACCCGGGACAGATCCCTCGAGCCCCAGCATTTT
TRBJ1-1 | TRBV13 | NA | NA | CASNHVAAEAFF | TGTGCCAGCAACCATGTGGCAGCTGAAGCTTTCTTT
TRBJ2-5 | TRBV18 | NA | TRBD1 | CASSPPWDSKETQYF | TGTGCCAGCTCACCGCCTTGGGACAGTAAGGAGACCCAGTACTTC